The 8 T cell receptor beta chains reported below all come from one sample, sequenced in a study of a mutant IDH1 vaccine in newly diagnosed glioma (dated by TCRdb to the early 2020s). These receptors are not linked to any known antigen. Library prep was done by the immunoSEQ multiplex PCR assay. TCRdb holds this immuneACCESS table with in-frame rearrangements only. Some clones are missing; in checked studies, unresolved V genes explain under half, and the rest has no known cause. This sample lists about 25,000 clones; approximately 80% were detected once. Less than 9.5% of the sample is in the top ten clones. The sample's time point label is to be understood as: week 5, during vaccination. Each vaccine dose was 300 ug of a 20-mer mutant IDH1 peptide in Montanide, given subcutaneously with topical imiquimod. Sequenced here: PBMCs, sampled from a glioma patient whose treatment included an IDH1 peptide vaccine. These receptors were collected from a man between 40 and 49 years old with glioma.

The V call is TRBV6-4, the J call TRBJ1-2; 7 nucleotides match TRBD1. Germline V CDR1 and CDR2: MRHNA, SNTAGT. The CDR3 has 13 residues. V lost 2 bases, J lost 5 bases, and 2 bases stayed unmatched. DNA for the CDR3: TGTGCCAGCAGTGACCGCAGGGGGTATGGCTACACCTTC. As protein: CASSDRRGYGYTF.

This chain uses TRBV6-5 with TRBJ1-1; D not resolved. Trimming stripped 6 bases from V and 6 bases from J, with 14 bases between. This CDR3 contains 13 residues. The germline V gene encodes CDR1 MNHEY and CDR2 SVGAGI. The CDR3 DNA reads TGTGCCAGCAGACCCTCAAACGGGGCTGAAGCTTTCTTT. The encoded protein is CASRPSNGAEAFF.

This rearrangement joins TRBV6-1 to TRBJ1-3, with D uncertain. CDR3 length: 10 amino acids. Between the trimmed V and J ends, which lost 3 bases and 11 bases, there was a span of 5 bases. Germline V gene data show CDR1 as MNHNS and CDR2 as SASEGT. The CDR3 protein is CASSEISIYF. The DNA of the CDR3 is TGTGCCAGCAGTGAGATTTCCATATATTTT.

The chain is built from TRBV7-4 and TRBJ1-5, with D unclear. CDR1 is SGHVT and CDR2 is SQSDAQ in the germline V gene. This CDR3 comprises 11 residues. V was shortened by 5 bases and J by 4 bases, with 3 bases between the two germline ends. This chain's CDR3 is CASSLNQPQHF. Written as DNA, the CDR3 is TGTGCCAGCAGCCTTAATCAGCCCCAGCATTTT.

The gene calls are TRBV4-1 and TRBJ1-5, with no clear D. Trimming took off 5 bases at V and 14 bases at J, with 16 bases between the two ends. Germline CDR1 and CDR2: MGHRA and YSYEKL. The CDR3 consists of 12 residues. The CDR3 region has the DNA TGCGCCAGCAGCTGGGCGGGAGGCCCTAAGCATTTT. This gives the protein CASSWAGGPKHF.

The count of this clone is one. This CDR3 is CASSLEGLPGDEQFF. The CDR3 DNA reads TGTGCCAGCAGCTTAGAGGGGCTTCCCGGGGATGAGCAGTTCTTC. The rearrangement links TRBV11-3 to TRBJ2-1; D could derive from TRBD1 or TRBD2 (5 bases each). The length of the CDR3 is 15 residues. Germline V gene data show CDR1 as SGHNT and CDR2 as YENEEA. V lost 0 bases and J lost 8, with 14 bases in between.

V is TRBV7-9 and J is TRBJ1-1; tentative D call: TRBD1 (5 bases). V lost 5 bases and J 1 base, leaving 8 bases between the germline ends. The CDR3 covers 13 residues. The germline gives CDR1 SEHNR, CDR2 FQNEAQ (reference sequence). This CDR3 reads CASSAGGNTEAFF. The CDR3, as DNA: TGTGCCAGCAGCGCCGGGGGGAACACTGAAGCTTTCTTT.

The genes are TRBV5-6 and TRBJ2-1; 9 nucleotides match TRBD1. In germline, CDR1 is SGHDT, CDR2 YYEEEE. CDR3 length: 14 residues. V gave up 2 bases and J gave up 5 bases; unmatched junction bases: 2. The DNA of the CDR3 is TGTGCCAGCAGCTTAGGGACAGGGAACAATGAGCAGTTCTTC. Amino acids: CASSLGTGNNEQFF.